Sequencing of this T cell receptor beta chain was carried out in a study of cytomegalovirus exposure and HLA in healthy donors. In the PCR, 60 Vbeta and 13 Jbeta primers were used. Using immunoSEQ multiplex PCR, the repertoire was profiled, and TCRdb retains in-frame clones only, with some absent. The sample has 90,000 to 120,000 clones; 80% to 90% are singletons. Trimming shortened V by 0 bases and J by 4 bases, and 6 bases separated the two germline ends. CDR3 length: 14 amino acids. Germline CDR1 MNHEY, CDR2 SVGAGI. The rearrangement links TRBV6-5 to TRBJ2-2, with D maybe TRBD1 (6 bases). This receptor was identified in a woman between 18 and 30 years old in good health and CMV-seronegative. Sequenced material: PBMCs. The CDR3 sequence: CASSYSGATGELFF. The CDR3 coding sequence is TGTGCCAGCAGTTACTCGGGGGCCACCGGGGAGCTGTTTTTT.